The 28 T cell receptor beta chains given below trace back to one sample, sequenced in a study of OX40 agonist ivuxolimab in advanced cancers. The table came from immunoSEQ multiplex PCR; TCRdb's copy has only in-frame clones and leaves some out. The sample comprises some 90,000 clones, about 93% of which are singletons, and around 1.1% rests with the top ten. The sequencing used CD4+ or CD8+ T cells sorted from blood, collected in a trial of the OX40 agonist ivuxolimab. The source is an adult with an advanced solid tumor such as melanoma, head and neck, liver or kidney cancer.

V gene TRBV5-1 combines with J gene TRBJ2-1; the match to TRBD2 covers 8 bases. The V gene end was trimmed by 0 bases and the J gene end by 6 bases; junction bases not matched to a gene: 11. CDR1 is SGHRS, CDR2 YFSETQ, per germline. The CDR3 is 17 residues long. Here the CDR3 DNA reads TGCGCCAGCAGCTTGGTAATGATGGCGACTAGCGCCAATGAGCAGTTCTTC. Translated: CASSLVMMATSANEQFF.

V usage is TRBV6-5 and J usage is TRBJ2-1, with TRBD1 matching 7 bases. This CDR3 is built from 15 residues. J was trimmed by 6 bases and V by 5 bases; bases with no gene match: 10. Germline assignment: CDR1 MNHEY and CDR2 SVGAGI. CDR3 DNA sequence: TGTGCCAGCAGTAACCGGGACAGAGTTTCCAATGAGCAGTTCTTC. It yields the protein CASSNRDRVSNEQFF.

V is TRBV27 and J is TRBJ1-5, with D unclear. Trimming pared 2 bases from V and 9 bases from J, leaving 11 bases between. Germline V CDR1 and CDR2: MNHEY, SMNVEV (reference sequence). The CDR3 totals 13 residues. CDR3 DNA sequence: TGTGCCAGCAGTTTAGGGCCGCAGAGGCCCCAGCATTTT. Amino acid sequence: CASSLGPQRPQHF.

CDR3: CASSRQGEDTQYF. The CDR3, as DNA: TGTGCCAGCAGTCGGCAGGGGGAAGATACGCAGTATTTT. The chain employs TRBV7-2 and TRBJ2-3; 7 bases fit TRBD1. There are 13 residues in the CDR3. V lost 6 bases, J lost 5 bases, and 5 bases stayed unmatched. Germline V gene data show CDR1 as SGHTA and CDR2 as FQGNSA.

CDR3 in amino acids: CASSLAGLSPYNEQFF. The DNA for the CDR3 is TGTGCCAGCAGTTTAGCGGGGCTTAGCCCGTACAATGAGCAGTTCTTC. The chain uses TRBV28 and TRBJ2-1, with D possibly matching TRBD2 (6 bases). V was shortened by 2 bases and J by 4 bases, with 15 bases between the two germline ends. The CDR3 consists of 16 residues. Germline CDR1 and CDR2: MDHEN and SYDVKM.

The chain recombines TRBV5-1 with TRBJ2-7; D unresolved. The CDR3 runs 15 residues. Trimming left V 0 bases short and J 9 bases short, with 19 bases between. In germline, CDR1 is SGHRS, CDR2 YFSETQ. This chain's CDR3 is CASSLGSSTTVGQYF. Here the CDR3 DNA reads TGCGCCAGCAGCTTGGGGTCCTCGACCACCGTCGGGCAGTACTTC.

The rearrangement uses TRBV27 and TRBJ2-1; TRBD2 matches at 7 bases. Germline trimming cut 5 bases from V and 3 bases from J; bases unmatched to any gene: 7. The CDR3 totals 15 residues. Germline lookup yields CDR1 MNHEY and CDR2 SMNVEV (reference sequence). CDR3 loop: CASSPTSLIYNEQFF. CDR3 sequence (DNA): TGTGCCAGCAGTCCGACTAGCCTGATCTACAATGAGCAGTTCTTC.

The chain recombines TRBV5-1 with TRBJ2-5, with D perhaps TRBD2 (5 bases). V was cut by 0 bases and J by 5 bases, with 17 bases left in between. CDR3 length: 16 amino acids. The germline V gene encodes CDR1 SGHRS and CDR2 YFSETQ. In DNA, the CDR3 is TGCGCCAGCAGCTTGGCCGGGAAACTCGAGAGGGAGACCCAGTACTTC. Amino acid sequence: CASSLAGKLERETQYF.

This clone was detected once. The rearrangement links TRBV19 to TRBJ2-3, with D unclear. Germline V gives CDR1 LNHDA, CDR2 SQIVND (reference sequence). V lost 3 bases, J lost 0 bases, and 7 bases lay in between. The CDR3 has 14 residues. The CDR3 sequence is CASSMMGSTDTQYF. The CDR3 DNA reads TGTGCCAGTAGTATGATGGGGAGCACAGATACGCAGTATTTT.

The V call is TRBV27, the J call TRBJ2-1; 9 positions agree with TRBD2. V lost 5 bases to trimming and J lost 6 bases; unmatched junction nucleotides: 11. Germline V gene data show CDR1 as MNHEY and CDR2 as SMNVEV (reference sequence). The CDR3 loop spans 16 amino acids. CDR3 sequence reads: CASSRTGTSKSNEQFF. The CDR3 DNA sequence: TGTGCCAGCAGTAGAACCGGGACTAGCAAATCCAATGAGCAGTTCTTC.

In DNA, the CDR3 is TGTGCCAGCAGTCTTAGACAGGGACCAGGTTTCTTT. Its translation is CASSLRQGPGFF. This rearrangement joins TRBV28 to TRBJ1-1, with TRBD1 matching 7 bases. The CDR3 has 12 amino acids. Germline-derived CDR1 and CDR2 are MDHEN and SYDVKM. The trim removed 5 bases at V and 13 bases at J, leaving 10 bases unmatched.

Here the CDR3 reads CASGSFPRVRENEQFF. CDR3 in DNA: TGTGCTAGTGGCTCCTTCCCTCGGGTGCGGGAGAATGAGCAGTTCTTC. This chain joins TRBV12-5 and TRBJ2-1; 7 positions agree with TRBD2. The CDR3 sequence is 16 residues long. Germline V gene sequence: CDR1 LGHNT, CDR2 FRNRAP. The V and J ends lost 6 bases and 7 bases, in that order; junction bases with no gene match: 15.

The chain couples TRBV18 to TRBJ2-5; D may be TRBD2 (6 bases). The CDR3 covers 13 residues. Trimming shortened V by 3 bases and J by 4 bases, and 9 bases separated the two germline ends. Germline loops: CDR1 KGHSH, CDR2 LQKENI. The DNA of the CDR3 is TGTGCCAGCTCACCCCCCGGGGGAGAGACCCAGTACTTC. It encodes CASSPPGGETQYF.

The rearrangement links TRBV30 to TRBJ2-7, with 11 bases lining up with TRBD2. V gave up 8 bases and J gave up 4 bases; unmatched junction bases: 4. Germline CDR1 GTSNPN, CDR2 SVGIG (reference sequence). This CDR3 spans 12 amino acids. CDR3 sequence: CAGRLAGYEQYF. CDR3 DNA sequence: TGTGCCGGCAGACTAGCGGGGTACGAGCAGTACTTC.

The J gene is TRBJ1-1, the V gene TRBV9; no definite D call. V lost 0 bases, J lost 6 bases, and 15 bases lay in between. CDR1 is SGDLS, CDR2 YYNGEE, per germline. The CDR3 extends over 15 amino acids. Here the CDR3 DNA reads TGTGCCAGCAGCGTAGATAGCCTCTCCGGCGCTGAAGCTTTCTTT. It translates to CASSVDSLSGAEAFF. Full variable domain (missing parts from reference TRBV9 and TRBJ1-1): DSGVTQTPKHLITATGQRVTLRCSPRSGDLSVYWYQQSLDQGLQFLIQYYNGEERAKGNILERFSAQQFPDLHSELNLSSLELGDSALYFCASSVDSLSGAEAFFGQGTRLTVV.

The chain recombines TRBV27 with TRBJ2-1, with 9 nucleotides matching TRBD2. V lost 9 bases, J lost 9 bases, and 15 bases stayed unmatched. Germline-derived CDR1 and CDR2 are MNHEY and SMNVEV (reference sequence). The CDR3 consists of 15 residues. For the CDR3, the DNA is TGTGCCAGGAGTAACGGTGGCGGGAGGGTACCTGAGCAGTTCTTC. Protein: CARSNGGGRVPEQFF.

In its sample, this clone was seen once. V is TRBV6-5 and J is TRBJ2-1; D possibly corresponds to TRBD1 (6 bases). In germline, CDR1 is MNHEY, CDR2 SVGAGI. Trimming left V 6 bases short and J 1 base short, with 13 bases between. The CDR3 runs to 15 residues. The CDR3 loop reads CASRAGTQSYNEQFF. DNA of the CDR3: TGTGCCAGCAGGGCCGGGACACAGTCCTACAATGAGCAGTTCTTC.

The chain has TRBV7-3 and TRBJ1-2, with 8 bases that match TRBD1. CDR3 size: 17 residues. CDR1 is SGHTA and CDR2 is FQGTGA in the germline V gene. V was clipped by 5 bases and J by 0 bases; unmatched bases: 11. The CDR3 sequence: CASSQGTGAQTNYGYTF. The CDR3 DNA sequence: TGTGCCAGCAGCCAAGGGACAGGCGCTCAGACTAACTATGGCTACACCTTC.

The chain is built from TRBV2 and TRBJ2-1; 7 bases are shared with TRBD2. This CDR3 is built from 13 residues. V shed 7 bases and J 4 bases; nucleotides not matched to a gene: 4. Germline V gene lookup returns CDR1 SNHLY and CDR2 FYNNEI. CDR3 coding DNA: TGTGCCAGCATGAGCGGGACTTACAATGAGCAGTTCTTC. Protein: CASMSGTYNEQFF. The complete variable domain, with remaining parts taken from reference TRBV2 and TRBJ2-1, reads EPEVTQTPSHQVTQMGQEVILRCVPISNHLYFYWYRQILGQKVEFLVSFYNNEISEKSEIFDDQFSVERPDGSNFTLKIRSTKLEDSAMYFCASMSGTYNEQFFGPGTRLTVL.

The rearrangement links TRBV2 to TRBJ2-5; D ambiguous. V dropped 5 bases and J dropped 5 bases, with 6 bases sitting between them. The V gene's germline CDR1 is SNHLY and CDR2 FYNNEI. The CDR3 is 11 residues long. DNA of the CDR3: TGTGCCAGCAGTTACGGGGAGACCCAGTACTTC. The encoded protein is CASSYGETQYF.

The chain links TRBV4-1 to TRBJ2-2; the D call may be TRBD1 or TRBD2 (5 bases each). Germline lookup yields CDR1 MGHRA and CDR2 YSYEKL. The CDR3 has 17 residues. V lost 2 bases and J lost 0, with 13 bases in between. CDR3 amino acids: CASSQSGWGANTGELFF. CDR3 nucleotide sequence: TGCGCCAGCAGCCAAAGCGGCTGGGGCGCGAACACCGGGGAGCTGTTTTTT.

The chain joins TRBV28 to TRBJ1-5; perhaps TRBD1 as D (5 bases). CDR1 is MDHEN, CDR2 SYDVKM, per germline. With 0 bases removed from V and 2 bases from J, the gap between germline ends came to 5 bases. This CDR3 is built from 14 residues. CDR3: CASSLWGGNQPQHF. The CDR3 DNA follows: TGTGCCAGCAGTTTATGGGGGGGCAATCAGCCCCAGCATTTT.

V and J are TRBV9 and TRBJ2-7; D is ambiguous. Germline V lookup: CDR1 SGDLS, CDR2 YYNGEE. This CDR3 has 14 residues. V lost 4 bases, J lost 2 bases, and 13 bases lay in between. This CDR3 reads CASSPRTSTYEQYF. The CDR3 coding sequence is TGTGCCAGCAGCCCGAGGACGAGTACCTACGAGCAGTACTTC. The full variable domain, in which reference TRBV9 and TRBJ2-7 provide the parts outside the CDR3, is DSGVTQTPKHLITATGQRVTLRCSPRSGDLSVYWYQQSLDQGLQFLIQYYNGEERAKGNILERFSAQQFPDLHSELNLSSLELGDSALYFCASSPRTSTYEQYFGPGTRLTVT.

The chain combines TRBV5-1 with TRBJ1-6; D is unresolved. V was pared by 1 base and J by 8 bases, with 7 bases between. The CDR3 is 13 residues long. CDR1 and CDR2 from the germline V gene are SGHRS and YFSETQ. In DNA form, the CDR3 reads TGCGCCAGCAGCTTGAGTGGGGATTCACCCCTCCACTTT. It yields the protein CASSLSGDSPLHF.

This chain links TRBV28 with TRBJ1-5; D is undetermined. Germline lookup yields CDR1 MDHEN and CDR2 SYDVKM. The CDR3 is 14 residues long. Trimming left V 8 bases short and J 0 bases short, with 11 bases between. CDR3 sequence: CASLDGFSNQPQHF. The DNA of the CDR3 is TGTGCCAGCCTGGACGGATTTAGCAATCAGCCCCAGCATTTT.

This clone was detected only a few times. The rearrangement links TRBV30 to TRBJ1-1; D uncertain. Germline V gives CDR1 GTSNPN, CDR2 SVGIG (reference sequence). This CDR3 spans 13 amino acids. Deletions cut 5 bases from V and 1 base from J, with 11 bases between. CDR3 loop: CAWALLGNTEAFF. In DNA form, the CDR3 reads TGTGCCTGGGCCCTCTTGGGGAACACTGAAGCTTTCTTT.

This clone was recorded only once. The V gene is TRBV6-1, the J gene TRBJ1-5, with D possibly TRBD1 on 5 matching bases. This CDR3 is built from 14 residues. Looked up from germline, CDR1 is MNHNS and CDR2 is SASEGT. The ends were cut back, 6 bases at V and 0 bases at J, with 9 bases in the middle. DNA of the CDR3: TGTGCCAGCAGCCAGACAGTTAGCAATCAGCCCCAGCATTTT. It encodes CASSQTVSNQPQHF.

This rearrangement joins TRBV6-1 to TRBJ1-2; D remains ambiguous. Trimming shortened V by 6 bases and J by 5 bases, and 16 bases separated the two germline ends. Germline V lookup: CDR1 MNHNS, CDR2 SASEGT. The length of the CDR3 is 14 residues. CDR3 coding DNA: TGTGCCAGCAGAGGTGACATACCGGGATATGGCTACACCTTC. Protein product: CASRGDIPGYGYTF.